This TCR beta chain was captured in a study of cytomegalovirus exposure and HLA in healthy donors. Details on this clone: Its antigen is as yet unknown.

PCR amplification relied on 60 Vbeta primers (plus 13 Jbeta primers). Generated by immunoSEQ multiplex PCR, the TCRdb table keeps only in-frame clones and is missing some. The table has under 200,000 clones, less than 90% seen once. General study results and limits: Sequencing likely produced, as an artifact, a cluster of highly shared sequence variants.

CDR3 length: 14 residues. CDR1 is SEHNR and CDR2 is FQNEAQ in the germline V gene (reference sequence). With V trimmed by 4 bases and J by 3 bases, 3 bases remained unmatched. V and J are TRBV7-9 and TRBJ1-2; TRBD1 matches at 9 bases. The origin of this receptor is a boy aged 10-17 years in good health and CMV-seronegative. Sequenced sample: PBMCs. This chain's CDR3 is CASSSGQGYYGYTF. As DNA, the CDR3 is TGTGCCAGCAGCTCCGGACAGGGGTACTATGGCTACACCTTC. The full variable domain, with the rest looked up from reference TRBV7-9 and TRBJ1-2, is DTGVSQNPRHKITKRGQNVTFRCDPISEHNRLYWYRQTLGQGPEFLTYFQNEAQLEKSRLLSDRFSAERPKGSFSTLEIQRTEQGDSAMYLCASSSGQGYYGYTFGSGTRLTVV.